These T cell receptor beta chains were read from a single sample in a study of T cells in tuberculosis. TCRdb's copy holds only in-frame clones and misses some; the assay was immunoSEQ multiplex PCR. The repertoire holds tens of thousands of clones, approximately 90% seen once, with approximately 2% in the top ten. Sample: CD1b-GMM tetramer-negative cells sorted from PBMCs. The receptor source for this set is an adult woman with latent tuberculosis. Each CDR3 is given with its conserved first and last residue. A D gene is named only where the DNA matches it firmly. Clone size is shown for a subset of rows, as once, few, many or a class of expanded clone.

cdr3_aa: CASSFQGSPEAFF
cdr3_nt: TGCGCCAGCAGCTTTCAGGGTAGCCCTGAAGCTTTCTTT
j_call: TRBJ1-1
clone_size: .
v_call: TRBV5-1
cdr3_length: 13
d_call: .

cdr3_aa: CASSELRGQTLNQPQHF
cdr3_nt: TGTGCCAGCAGTGAATTAAGAGGACAGACCCTCAATCAGCCCCAGCATTTT
j_call: TRBJ1-5
clone_size: .
v_call: TRBV6-1
cdr3_length: 17
d_call: .

cdr3_aa: CSASGLATHEQFF
cdr3_nt: TGCAGCGCTTCGGGACTAGCGACCCATGAGCAGTTCTTC
j_call: TRBJ2-1
clone_size: once
v_call: TRBV29-1
cdr3_length: 13
d_call: TRBD2

cdr3_aa: CATSQRTGIIQPQHF
cdr3_nt: TGTGCCACCAGCCAGAGAACAGGGATCATCCAGCCCCAGCATTTT
j_call: TRBJ1-5
clone_size: .
v_call: TRBV15
cdr3_length: 15
d_call: .

cdr3_aa: CASSHRTGGFNYGYTF
cdr3_nt: TGTGCCAGCAGCCACAGGACAGGGGGCTTTAACTATGGCTACACCTTC
j_call: TRBJ1-2
clone_size: .
v_call: TRBV13
cdr3_length: 16
d_call: TRBD1

cdr3_aa: CASGLVAGQAIYNEQFF
cdr3_nt: TGTGCTAGTGGTTTGGTAGCAGGACAGGCGATTTACAATGAGCAGTTCTTC
j_call: TRBJ2-1
clone_size: .
v_call: TRBV12-5
cdr3_length: 17
d_call: TRBD1

cdr3_aa: CASTFSGGGHNEQFF
cdr3_nt: TGTGCCAGCACCTTCTCCGGAGGAGGCCACAATGAGCAGTTCTTC
j_call: TRBJ2-1
clone_size: .
v_call: TRBV27
cdr3_length: 15
d_call: .

cdr3_aa: CASKDFGETQYF
cdr3_nt: TGCGCCAGCAAAGACTTCGGGGAGACCCAGTACTTC
j_call: TRBJ2-5
clone_size: .
v_call: TRBV10-2
cdr3_length: 12
d_call: .

cdr3_aa: CASSEAGSYGYTF
cdr3_nt: TGTGCCAGCAGTGAGGCAGGGTCCTATGGCTACACCTTC
j_call: TRBJ1-2
clone_size: .
v_call: TRBV6-1
cdr3_length: 13
d_call: .

cdr3_aa: CASSRTGGAQYF
cdr3_nt: TGTGCCAGCAGTAGGACAGGGGGCGCGCAGTATTTT
j_call: TRBJ2-3
clone_size: .
v_call: TRBV27
cdr3_length: 12
d_call: TRBD1

cdr3_aa: CASKPGGQYNEKLFF
cdr3_nt: TGTGCCAGCAAACCCGGAGGACAGTATAATGAAAAACTGTTTTTT
j_call: TRBJ1-4
clone_size: .
v_call: TRBV28
cdr3_length: 15
d_call: .

cdr3_aa: CASSWRDRKVANEKLFF
cdr3_nt: TGCGCCAGCAGCTGGAGGGACAGGAAGGTGGCTAATGAAAAACTGTTTTTT
j_call: TRBJ1-4
clone_size: once
v_call: TRBV5-1
cdr3_length: 17
d_call: TRBD1

cdr3_aa: CASSVWGDALDSPLHF
cdr3_nt: TGTGCCAGCAGCGTATGGGGGGACGCCTTGGATTCACCCCTCCACTTT
j_call: TRBJ1-6
clone_size: .
v_call: TRBV9
cdr3_length: 16
d_call: .

cdr3_aa: CASSSILDPGGQETQYF
cdr3_nt: TGTGCCAGCAGCTCAATACTAGACCCAGGAGGCCAAGAGACCCAGTACTTC
j_call: TRBJ2-5
clone_size: .
v_call: TRBV5-4
cdr3_length: 17
d_call: .

cdr3_aa: CASSDRTAGTGELFF
cdr3_nt: TGTGCCAGCAGCGACCGGACGGCGGGCACCGGGGAGCTGTTTTTT
j_call: TRBJ2-2
clone_size: .
v_call: TRBV9
cdr3_length: 15
d_call: .